The T cell receptor (beta chain) described here comes from a study of T cells in Graves' hyperthyroidism and ophthalmopathy. Across the whole study: Peripheral blood was drawn at first diagnosis, prior to all treatment. Study observations and caveats: Blood shared most expanded thyroid clonotypes above 0.001.

RNA transcripts gave rise to amplified TCR beta CDR3 regions. The TCR CDR3 first-round RT-PCR relied on the HTBI primer set. TCRdb reprocessed the multiplex PCR reads via MiXCR and lists one record per CDR3 protein. Altogether 300,000 to 450,000 distinct CDR3 sequences are present, 25% being singletons, with the ten largest covering 73%. As to this clonotype: Antigen unknown.

This CDR3 comprises 13 residues. Losses at the gene ends were 5 bases for V and 7 bases for J; bases not matched to a gene: 11. CDR1 GTSNPN and CDR2 SVGIG come from the germline V gene (reference sequence). Specimen: blood. The chain links TRBV30 to TRBJ2-7; 7 bases align to TRBD1. This receptor was identified in a man aged 50 or older with Graves' hyperthyroidism. CDR3 sequence: CAWDRSDRVEQYF. The CDR3 DNA reads TGTGCCTGGGATCGAAGCGACAGGGTTGAGCAGTACTTC.